The clone carrying this TCR beta chain has just a few counts. This record belongs to a study of blood T cells in healthy people across ages. The CDR3 is 15 amino acids. Germline V lookup: CDR1 SEHNR, CDR2 FQNEAQ (reference sequence). V was trimmed by 5 bases and J by 6 bases, leaving 19 bases between them. A second PCR, run for 7 to 11 cycles, used a sample-barcoded 5' primer plus a J-beta primer mix. TCRdb used MiXCR to reprocess the 5' RACE reads, holding one entry per CDR3 protein. Of some 1,800,000 distinct CDR3 sequences in the sample, 30% to 40% were seen once. Sequencing used blood. The chain couples TRBV7-9 to TRBJ1-2, with a weak D call TRBD1 (6 bases). The source of this sequence is a human donor in good health. In nucleotides, the CDR3 is TGTGCCAGCAGCCCAGGGTGGCAGGGGAGTGATGGCTACACCTTC. It translates to CASSPGWQGSDGYTF.